The 28 T cell receptor beta chains below all came from one sample that was sequenced in a study of cytomegalovirus exposure and HLA in healthy donors. 13 Jbeta primers and 60 Vbeta primers were used for the PCR. Clones were sequenced by immunoSEQ multiplex PCR, and TCRdb holds only the in-frame ones, with some missing. The sample holds some 120,000 clones; 74% are singletons and the top ten take about 4.4%. The sequencing input was PBMCs. These receptors all stem from a woman aged 45-59 years in good health and CMV-seropositive.

The rearrangement uses TRBV12-5 and TRBJ1-3; weak D call: TRBD1 (5 bases). This CDR3 is built from 15 residues. The ends were cut back, 9 bases at V and 2 bases at J, with 17 bases in the middle. Germline values: CDR1 LGHNT, CDR2 FRNRAP. The CDR3 protein is CARDGTGVAGNTIYF. CDR3 in DNA: TGTGCTAGGGACGGAACGGGGGTGGCTGGAAACACCATATATTTT.

The genes are TRBV7-9 and TRBJ2-3; 7 nucleotides line up with TRBD1. Looked up from germline, CDR1 is SEHNR and CDR2 is FQNEAQ (reference sequence). V lost 11 bases and J lost 2; bases outside the gene matches: 13. There are 15 residues in the CDR3. CDR3 sequence reads: CALDPGQIYTDTQYF. The CDR3, as DNA: TGTGCCTTAGACCCGGGACAGATTTACACAGATACGCAGTATTTT.

The chain is built from TRBV4-1 and TRBJ2-7; 9 bases agree with TRBD2. CDR1 and CDR2 (germline): MGHRA, YSYEKL. Trimming at V came to 4 bases and at J to 1 base, leaving 5 bases not matched to a gene. The CDR3 covers 15 residues. The CDR3 DNA reads TGCGCCAGCAGCCTTGGGACTAGCCCATCCTACGAGCAGTACTTC. Translation: CASSLGTSPSYEQYF.

The chain uses TRBV7-9 and TRBJ2-2; no clear D. Per the germline V gene, CDR1 is SEHNR and CDR2 is FQNEAQ (reference sequence). Deletions cut 5 bases from V and 1 base from J, with 11 bases between. The CDR3 contains 15 residues. Here the CDR3 reads CASSPSGQNTGELFF. CDR3 in DNA: TGTGCCAGCAGCCCCTCTGGGCAGAACACCGGGGAGCTGTTTTTT.

This chain connects TRBV7-9 to TRBJ2-7; D is uncertain. The germline V and J ends were trimmed by 7 bases and 0 bases, with 10 bases remaining between them. The germline CDR1 and CDR2 sequences are SEHNR and FQNEAQ (reference sequence). The CDR3 loop spans 13 amino acids. In nucleotides, the CDR3 is TGTGCCAGCACCACTTTTTCCTCCTACGAGCAGTACTTC. Protein sequence: CASTTFSSYEQYF.

The gene calls are TRBV19 and TRBJ1-2, with D uncertain. V lost 8 bases to trimming and J lost 8 bases, with 15 bases between them. CDR1 LNHDA and CDR2 SQIVND come from the germline V gene (reference sequence). The CDR3 loop spans 12 amino acids. The CDR3 sequence: CASEIYGGGYTF. The CDR3 DNA sequence: TGTGCCAGTGAGATATATGGAGGAGGCTACACCTTC.

The rearrangement uses TRBV28 and TRBJ1-3; 7 bases match TRBD1. The CDR3 sequence is 14 residues long. Trimming removed 2 bases from V and 8 bases from J; junction bases left unmatched: 6. The germline CDR1 and CDR2 sequences are MDHEN and SYDVKM. For the CDR3, the DNA is TGTGCCAGCAGTTTACGACAGGGCGAAGACACCATATATTTT. Protein sequence: CASSLRQGEDTIYF.

The chain links TRBV5-1 to TRBJ1-3, with D unclear. V lost 2 bases and J 1 base, leaving 7 bases between the germline ends. This CDR3 is built from 14 residues. Germline assignment: CDR1 SGHRS and CDR2 YFSETQ. CDR3 DNA sequence: TGCGCCAGCAGCTTCGGTGGTTCTGGAAACACCATATATTTT. It is translated as CASSFGGSGNTIYF.

This chain links TRBV7-2 with TRBJ2-3; 10 nucleotides match TRBD2. V trimming: 4 bases; J trimming: 5 bases; junction bases outside the gene matches: 6. Germline V gene data show CDR1 as SGHTA and CDR2 as FQGNSA. CDR3 length: 15 residues. The CDR3 region has the DNA TGTGCCAGCAGCTCAGCGGGGGGGAGGGTAGATACGCAGTATTTT. It yields the protein CASSSAGGRVDTQYF.

The V gene is TRBV5-6, the J gene TRBJ1-2; 7 bases are shared with TRBD1. The CDR3 has 14 amino acids. CDR1 is SGHDT, CDR2 YYEEEE, per germline. The trim removed 0 bases at V and 3 bases at J, leaving 2 bases unmatched. The CDR3 nucleotides are TGTGCCAGCAGCTTGGCGGGACAGTACTATGGCTACACCTTC. As protein: CASSLAGQYYGYTF.

The J gene is TRBJ1-3, the V gene TRBV5-5, with 7 bases fitting TRBD1. V shed 4 bases and J 4 bases; nucleotides not matched to a gene: 2. The CDR3 loop spans 13 amino acids. Germline CDR1 is SGHKS and CDR2 is YYEKEE (reference sequence). The CDR3 loop is CASSQGGGNTIYF. In DNA, the CDR3 is TGTGCCAGCAGCCAGGGGGGAGGAAACACCATATATTTT.

The chain has TRBV6-5 and TRBJ1-5; D is ambiguous. This CDR3 is 14 amino acids long. The V end was cut by 7 bases, the J end by 0 bases, with 10 bases between. Germline values: CDR1 MNHEY, CDR2 SVGAGI. The CDR3 loop reads CASIRDHSNQPQHF. CDR3 DNA: TGTGCCAGCATACGCGATCATAGCAATCAGCCCCAGCATTTT.

The chain recombines TRBV2 with TRBJ2-5, with a possible D match to TRBD2 (5 bases). Germline-derived CDR1 and CDR2 are SNHLY and FYNNEI. Trimming left V 10 bases short and J 2 bases short, with 14 bases between. The CDR3 has 13 amino acids. DNA of the CDR3: TGTGCCATAAGCGGCAACACTCAAGAGACCCAGTACTTC. Translating it yields CAISGNTQETQYF.

The genes are TRBV18 and TRBJ1-6, with TRBD1 as a possible D gene (5 bases). Trimming removed 3 bases from V and 0 bases from J, with 12 bases in between. Per the germline V gene, CDR1 is KGHSH and CDR2 is LQKENI. This CDR3 region has 17 residues. CDR3: CASSPARGFSYNSPLHF. The CDR3 DNA reads as TGTGCCAGCTCACCCGCAAGGGGTTTCTCCTATAATTCACCCCTCCACTTT.

The V gene is TRBV14, the J gene TRBJ1-2; 12 nucleotides agree with TRBD1. Per germline, CDR1 SGHDN and CDR2 FVKESK. The CDR3 sequence is 16 residues long. J was trimmed by 8 bases and V by 2 bases; bases with no gene match: 9. CDR3 sequence reads: CASSQLPGQGAGGYTF. The CDR3 DNA reads TGTGCCAGCAGCCAACTTCCGGGACAGGGGGCGGGCGGCTACACCTTC.

This clone was seen more than once but under ten times. V usage is TRBV2 and J usage is TRBJ1-1; 8 bases agree with TRBD1. After removal of 4 bases from V and 4 bases from J, the junction contained 5 bases not matched to a gene. The CDR3 runs to 14 residues. CDR1 and CDR2 from the germline V gene are SNHLY and FYNNEI. The CDR3 loop is CASSGTRGLTEAFF. The CDR3 DNA reads TGTGCCAGCAGTGGTACCAGGGGGCTCACTGAAGCTTTCTTT. The complete variable domain, with remaining parts taken from reference TRBV2 and TRBJ1-1, reads EPEVTQTPSHQVTQMGQEVILRCVPISNHLYFYWYRQILGQKVEFLVSFYNNEISEKSEIFDDQFSVERPDGSNFTLKIRSTKLEDSAMYFCASSGTRGLTEAFFGQGTRLTVV.

The chain couples TRBV5-1 to TRBJ2-1; 7 nucleotides agree with TRBD2. V was clipped by 7 bases and J by 2 bases; unmatched bases: 6. CDR1 SGHRS and CDR2 YFSETQ come from the germline V gene. This CDR3 comprises 14 residues. The CDR3 DNA reads TGCGCCAGCCGGGGGAGCGGGGCCTACAATGAGCAGTTCTTC. This translates into CASRGSGAYNEQFF.

The genes are TRBV7-9 and TRBJ1-1; 8 bases match TRBD1. After removal of 5 bases from V and 0 bases from J, the junction contained 5 bases not matched to a gene. CDR3 length equals 15 residues. Germline V gene lookup returns CDR1 SEHNR and CDR2 FQNEAQ (reference sequence). The CDR3 DNA is TGTGCCAGCAGCCCCCGGGACAGGATGAACACTGAAGCTTTCTTT. This codes for CASSPRDRMNTEAFF.

This clone was seen once. The chain uses TRBV9 and TRBJ2-1, with a tentative D call TRBD1 (7 bases). Germline loops: CDR1 SGDLS, CDR2 YYNGEE. This CDR3 contains 15 residues. Trimming took 0 bases from V and 9 from J, leaving 16 bases between them. CDR3 bases: TGTGCCAGCAGCGTAGGGTGGTCAGGGGGGCGTGAGCAGTTCTTC. Protein product: CASSVGWSGGREQFF.

The V and J genes are TRBV4-3 and TRBJ2-7; TRBD2 agrees at 10 bases. The CDR3 is 16 residues long. J gave up 1 base and V 3 bases, and 6 bases lay outside the gene matches. CDR1 is LGHNA and CDR2 is YSLEER in the germline V gene. The CDR3 nucleotides read TGCGCCAGCAGCCAGGGAAGCGGGGGGGTTTCCTACGAGCAGTACTTC. Protein product: CASSQGSGGVSYEQYF.

This clone has more than one count but fewer than ten. V usage is TRBV5-8 and J usage is TRBJ2-1; tentatively, D is TRBD1 (6 bases). Looked up from germline, CDR1 is SGHTS and CDR2 is YDEGEE. V was pared by 3 bases and J by 7 bases, with 17 bases between. The CDR3 runs 15 residues. CDR3 DNA sequence: TGTGCCAGCAGCTCACAGGGTTATGTATCGAATGAGCAGTTCTTC. As protein: CASSSQGYVSNEQFF.

This sequence joins TRBV27 and TRBJ2-5; TRBD1 is a possible D gene (5 bases). The closer fit of TRBJ2-7 to the DNA end suggests the J call may be wrong. Germline-derived CDR1 and CDR2 are MNHEY and SMNVEV (reference sequence). The CDR3 contains 14 residues. The CDR3 nucleotides are TGTGCCAGCAGTTTACGCGACAGTCCGTACGAGCAGTACTTC. This codes for CASSLRDSPYEQYF.

This clone was observed a single time. This chain connects TRBV7-8 to TRBJ2-2, with 9 bases aligning to TRBD1. Germline CDR1 reads SGHVS; CDR2 reads FQNEAQ. The CDR3 totals 14 residues. Trimming cost V 5 bases and J 6 bases; bases outside gene matches: 4. This chain's CDR3 is CASSNRGQAGELFF. The DNA for the CDR3 is TGTGCCAGCAGCAACAGGGGGCAGGCCGGGGAGCTGTTTTTT.

J is TRBJ2-5 and V is TRBV28; 7 bases map to TRBD1. Trimming removed 4 bases from V and 1 base from J; junction bases left unmatched: 9. The CDR3 has 16 residues. Germline CDR1 MDHEN, CDR2 SYDVKM. DNA of the CDR3: TGTGCCAGCAGTTGGCCTAAAGGGACAGCCCAAGAGACCCAGTACTTC. Translation gives CASSWPKGTAQETQYF.

CDR3 in DNA: TGTGCCAGCAGCGGGGACGGTATGGGGGCAAATGAAAAACTGTTTTTT. This codes for CASSGDGMGANEKLFF. The chain uses TRBV9 and TRBJ1-4, with a weak D call TRBD1 (6 bases). CDR1 is SGDLS, CDR2 YYNGEE, per germline. This CDR3 contains 16 residues. Trimming stripped 3 bases from V and 5 bases from J, with 17 bases between.

About this clone: The sample carries other DNA sequences with the same CDR3. V is TRBV11-2 and J is TRBJ1-2; D may be TRBD1 (5 bases). Germline values: CDR1 SGHAT, CDR2 FQNNGV. The CDR3 is made up of 12 amino acids. V lost 4 bases, J lost 6 bases, and 9 bases lay in between. The CDR3 nucleotides are TGTGCCAGCAGCTCGCAGGGAAATGGCTACACCTTC. Encoded protein: CASSSQGNGYTF.

With respect to this clone: At one boundary the junction diverges from the germline segment, which might be a read error. CDR3 bases: TGTGCCAGCAGTTACCGGGACAGGGGCTACGAGCAGTGCTTC. The encoded protein is CASSYRDRGYEQCF. V usage is TRBV6-5 and J usage is TRBJ2-7; 10 bases are shared with TRBD1. Germline V gene data show CDR1 as MNHEY and CDR2 as SVGAGI. The CDR3 length is 14 residues.

This chain connects TRBV5-1 to TRBJ2-3; the match to TRBD2 covers 8 bases. Germline V lookup: CDR1 SGHRS, CDR2 YFSETQ. CDR3 length: 15 amino acids. With 0 bases clipped from V and 6 bases from J, the junction kept 6 bases outside the gene matches. The CDR3 sequence is CASSLDIAGRDTQYF. The CDR3 DNA sequence: TGCGCCAGCAGCTTGGATATAGCGGGACGGGATACGCAGTATTTT.